A single sample is the source of the 32 T cell receptor beta chains below, sequenced in a study of T-cell reconstitution after alpha-beta-depleted transplantation in children. A TCRbeta library incorporating unique molecular identifiers was prepared. TCRdb itself ran the PCR reads through MiXCR, one entry per CDR3 protein. The sample lists about 270,000 distinct CDR3 sequences, nearly 10% occurring once. The sequenced sample was PBMCs from the stem cell graft donor, obtained from the stem cell graft. The source is a human donor who donated a stem cell graft to a child with SCID.

This clonotype was detected many times. The chain carries TRBV20-1 and TRBJ2-3; D is unclear. Trimming removed 4 bases at V and 4 bases at J, with 18 bases between. The CDR3 length is 15 residues. Germline V CDR1 and CDR2: DFQATT, SNEGSKA (reference sequence). Here the CDR3 reads CSATSLGGASDTQYF. The CDR3 nucleotides read TGCAGTGCTACCTCTTTGGGCGGAGCCTCAGATACGCAGTATTTT.

This rearrangement joins TRBV4-1 to TRBJ2-3, with a weak D call TRBD1 (5 bases). The CDR3 has 13 residues. V dropped 6 bases and J dropped 3 bases, with 10 bases sitting between them. Germline V gene sequence: CDR1 MGHRA, CDR2 YSYEKL. CDR3 nucleotide sequence: TGCGCCAGCAGAGGGGTTGGTACAGATACGCAGTATTTT. This sequence encodes CASRGVGTDTQYF.

The chain is built from TRBV29-1 and TRBJ1-5; D possibly corresponds to TRBD1 (5 bases). Per germline, CDR1 SQVTM and CDR2 ANQGSEA. V lost 4 bases and J 3 bases, leaving 7 bases between the germline ends. The CDR3 contains 12 residues. CDR3 in DNA: TGCAGCGTTGGACAGTACAATCAGCCCCAGCATTTT. Amino acid sequence: CSVGQYNQPQHF.

The CDR3 coding sequence is TGCGCCAGCAGCTCCAGGGACACCTTCTCCTACAATGAGCAGTTCTTC. This codes for CASSSRDTFSYNEQFF. The V call is TRBV5-1, the J call TRBJ2-1, with D possibly matching TRBD1 (6 bases). The CDR3 runs 16 residues. The germline gives CDR1 SGHRS, CDR2 YFSETQ. Trimming pared 3 bases from V and 0 bases from J, leaving 13 bases between.

This clonotype was detected ten times or more. V gene TRBV29-1 combines with J gene TRBJ2-5; no definite D call. V lost 8 bases and J lost 3, with 13 bases in between. This CDR3 spans 12 amino acids. The germline CDR1 and CDR2 sequences are SQVTM and ANQGSEA. DNA of the CDR3: TGCAGCAGCAAGCAAACGGAAGAGACCCAGTACTTC. Protein product: CSSKQTEETQYF.

The chain uses TRBV29-1 and TRBJ2-7; 10 bases agree with TRBD2. The germline V gene encodes CDR1 SQVTM and CDR2 ANQGSEA. This CDR3 is 13 amino acids long. J was trimmed by 3 bases and V by 3 bases; bases with no gene match: 2. DNA for the CDR3: TGCAGCGTTGAGGCTAGCGGGAGCTACGAGCAGTACTTC. Encoded protein: CSVEASGSYEQYF.

This rearrangement joins TRBV11-2 to TRBJ2-5; D tentatively reads TRBD1 or TRBD2 (5 bases each). V was pared by 4 bases and J by 4 bases, with 13 bases between. Germline V gene sequence: CDR1 SGHAT, CDR2 FQNNGV. The length of the CDR3 is 14 residues. The CDR3 DNA is TGTGCCAGCAGCTCCGGGACCGGCGGAGAGACCCAGTACTTC. The encoded protein is CASSSGTGGETQYF.

The rearrangement uses TRBV7-9 and TRBJ1-2; no clear D. Germline V gene sequence: CDR1 SEHNR, CDR2 FQNEAQ (reference sequence). V lost 1 base, J lost 8 bases, and 5 bases lay in between. The CDR3 contains 11 residues. CDR3 sequence (DNA): TGTGCCAGCAGCTTAGGTCCGGGCTACACCTTC. Translating gives CASSLGPGYTF.

The chain employs TRBV6-5 and TRBJ1-1; D gene unclear. The V and J ends lost 4 bases and 1 base respectively, with 28 bases between them. This CDR3 has 20 residues. From germline, CDR1 is MNHEY and CDR2 SVGAGI. CDR3 nucleotide sequence: TGTGCCAGCAGTTTACTCAGAATGTCATTAAGTCGGACGGCGAACACTGAAGCTTTCTTT. Its protein is CASSLLRMSLSRTANTEAFF.

The gene calls are TRBV3-1 and TRBJ2-1, with D unclear. The CDR3 length is 15 residues. CDR1 and CDR2 (germline): LGHDT, YNNKEL (reference sequence). Trimming took 3 bases from V and 7 from J, leaving 16 bases between them. DNA of the CDR3: TGTGCCAGCAGCCATCCACGAGGAAGTTATAATGAGCAGTTCTTC. Protein product: CASSHPRGSYNEQFF.

The chain carries TRBV14 and TRBJ2-1; no firm D call. The CDR3 consists of 18 residues. The germline V and J ends were trimmed by 1 base and 0 bases, with 16 bases remaining between them. CDR1 and CDR2 from the germline V gene are SGHDN and FVKESK. The DNA of the CDR3 is TGTGCCAGCAGCCAAGCCGATATATTCTATAGCTCCTACAATGAGCAGTTCTTC. It codes for CASSQADIFYSSYNEQFF.

V and J are TRBV12-3 or TRBV12-4 and TRBJ2-3; D possibly uses TRBD1 or TRBD2 (5 bases each). The CDR3 is made up of 15 amino acids. The V end was cut by 5 bases, the J end by 2 bases, with 14 bases between. CDR3 amino acids: CASSTPRGATDTQYF. CDR3 nucleotides: TGTGCCAGCAGTACCCCCCGAGGGGCCACAGATACGCAGTATTTT.

This clonotype showed up just a few times. The V call is TRBV7-9, the J call TRBJ2-3, with TRBD2 identical over 7 bases. With 5 bases clipped from V and 2 bases from J, the junction kept 4 bases outside the gene matches. CDR1 and CDR2 from the germline V gene are SEHNR and FQNEAQ (reference sequence). The CDR3 covers 14 residues. The CDR3 coding sequence is TGTGCCAGCAGCAGTAGCGGGTACACAGATACGCAGTATTTT. It encodes CASSSSGYTDTQYF.

The V and J genes are TRBV19 and TRBJ2-1; 7 nucleotides align to TRBD1. CDR3 length equals 18 residues. Looked up from germline, CDR1 is LNHDA and CDR2 is SQIVND (reference sequence). After removal of 5 bases from V and 1 base from J, the junction contained 14 bases not matched to a gene. The CDR3 sequence: CASSRRTGPFLSYNEQFF. In nucleotides, the CDR3 is TGTGCCAGTAGTCGACGGACAGGCCCATTTCTTTCCTACAATGAGCAGTTCTTC.

This clonotype occurred a few times. CDR3 sequence reads: CASSSPTSGQETQYF. The CDR3 nucleotides are TGCGCCAGCAGCTCGCCTACTAGCGGACAAGAGACCCAGTACTTC. The chain uses TRBV5-1 and TRBJ2-5, with TRBD2 matching over 8 bases. Trimming at V came to 3 bases and at J to 2 bases, leaving 6 bases not matched to a gene. CDR3 length: 15 amino acids. The V gene's germline CDR1 is SGHRS and CDR2 YFSETQ.

A few counts support this clonotype. This chain links TRBV7-2 with TRBJ2-5; 10 nucleotides align to TRBD1. Losses at the gene ends were 1 base for V and 5 bases for J; bases not matched to a gene: 10. The germline CDR1 and CDR2 sequences are SGHTA and FQGNSA. The CDR3 covers 17 residues. In DNA form, the CDR3 reads TGTGCCAGCAGCTTAGTTTTTGGGACAGGGGAGAGGGAGACCCAGTACTTC. Translating gives CASSLVFGTGERETQYF.

There are a few counts of this clonotype. This sequence joins TRBV19 and TRBJ2-2; 7 nucleotides agree with TRBD1. V lost 7 bases to trimming and J lost 5 bases; unmatched junction nucleotides: 10. Germline CDR1 reads LNHDA; CDR2 reads SQIVND (reference sequence). The CDR3 has 15 residues. CDR3 sequence (DNA): TGTGCCAGTATTGAGACAGGGTTCAAAACCGGGGAGCTGTTTTTT. Protein product: CASIETGFKTGELFF.

At least ten counts were recorded for this clonotype. The chain is built from TRBV6-1 and TRBJ2-5, with D unresolved. Germline lookup yields CDR1 MNHNS and CDR2 SASEGT. CDR3 length: 13 amino acids. Trimming pared 5 bases from V and 5 bases from J, leaving 12 bases between. CDR3 DNA sequence: TGTGCCAGCAGTCAATACTTCGGGGAGACCCAGTACTTC. Protein: CASSQYFGETQYF.

This chain joins TRBV15 and TRBJ2-5, with a possible D match to TRBD1 (7 bases). The V gene lost 5 bases and the J gene lost 0 bases, with 16 bases spanning the gap. Germline V lookup: CDR1 LNHNV, CDR2 YYDKDF (reference sequence). The CDR3 contains 16 residues. The DNA of the CDR3 is TGTGCCACCAGCTCTCCGGCAGGGGGGTACCAAGAGACCCAGTACTTC. Residues: CATSSPAGGYQETQYF.

This clonotype was counted a few times. The DNA of the CDR3 is TGCGCCAGCAGTTTCGCTCTCCTCGCGCGGGACACCGGGGAGCTGTTTTTT. Translation: CASSFALLARDTGELFF. The chain combines TRBV5-1 with TRBJ2-2, with D maybe TRBD2 (5 bases). CDR3 length equals 17 residues. V was pared by 5 bases and J by 3 bases, with 20 bases between. Germline assignment: CDR1 SGHRS and CDR2 YFSETQ.

The table lists this clonotype with many counts. The rearrangement uses TRBV10-3 and TRBJ2-2; no definite D call. From germline, CDR1 is ENHRY and CDR2 SYGVKD. Trimming stripped 4 bases from V and 6 bases from J, with 6 bases between. The CDR3 loop spans 12 amino acids. The CDR3, as DNA: TGTGCCATCAGTGTTCCCTCCGGGGAGCTGTTTTTT. Protein sequence: CAISVPSGELFF.

This clonotype was observed at least ten times. The chain links TRBV27 to TRBJ2-7; 8 bases match TRBD1. Germline trimming cut 2 bases from V and 6 bases from J; bases unmatched to any gene: 12. The germline gives CDR1 MNHEY, CDR2 SMNVEV (reference sequence). This CDR3 is built from 16 residues. This CDR3 is CASSLAPTGATSEQYF. CDR3 DNA: TGTGCCAGCAGTTTAGCCCCGACAGGGGCCACTTCCGAGCAGTACTTC.

Many counts were recorded for this clonotype. CDR3 nucleotides: TGTGCCAGCAGCGTACGCGGGGGGTTCACAGATACGCAGTATTTT. The encoded protein is CASSVRGGFTDTQYF. This chain uses TRBV9 with TRBJ2-3; TRBD2 agrees at 8 bases. CDR3 length: 15 residues. The V gene's germline CDR1 is SGDLS and CDR2 YYNGEE. J lost 2 bases, V lost 1 base, and 3 bases had no gene match.

This chain connects TRBV29-1 to TRBJ2-7; 9 nucleotides align to TRBD1. CDR1 SQVTM and CDR2 ANQGSEA come from the germline V gene. CDR3 size: 12 residues. With V trimmed by 8 bases and J by 7 bases, 9 bases remained unmatched. The CDR3 is CSSRTGDLEQYF. The CDR3 DNA sequence: TGCAGCTCCCGGACAGGGGATTTAGAGCAGTACTTC.

The chain joins TRBV12-3 or TRBV12-4 to TRBJ2-2; 12 nucleotides line up with TRBD1. The CDR3 has 17 residues. J was trimmed by 7 bases and V by 7 bases; bases with no gene match: 13. The DNA of the CDR3 is TGTGCCAGCATCAATATTCCGGGACAGGGGGCTGTCGGGGAGCTGTTTTTT. It yields the protein CASINIPGQGAVGELFF.

In this sample, this clonotype turned up a few times. This chain uses TRBV20-1 with TRBJ2-4; D possibly uses TRBD1 or TRBD2 (5 bases each). This CDR3 is built from 12 residues. Germline CDR1 and CDR2: DFQATT and SNEGSKA (reference sequence). Deletions cut 3 bases from V and 9 bases from J, with 12 bases between. DNA for the CDR3: TGCAGTGCTAGTGGGGGTCTGGGCATTCAGTACTTC. Residues: CSASGGLGIQYF.

V gene TRBV14 combines with J gene TRBJ2-7; no clear D gene. The CDR3 has 13 residues. The germline V gene has CDR1 SGHDN and CDR2 FVKESK. Deletions cut 0 bases from V and 5 bases from J, with 8 bases between. The CDR3 loop is CASSQELLDEQYF. The CDR3, as DNA: TGTGCCAGCAGCCAAGAGTTGCTCGACGAGCAGTACTTC.

This clonotype has more than one count but fewer than ten. V is TRBV7-9 and J is TRBJ2-1; 10 bases are a match to TRBD2. The germline gives CDR1 SEHNR, CDR2 FQNEAQ (reference sequence). Unmatched junction bases numbered 7, after V lost 1 base and J lost 4 bases. The CDR3 consists of 17 residues. The DNA of the CDR3 is TGTGCCAGCAGCTTAGACGGACGGACTAGCGGATACAATGAGCAGTTCTTC. It encodes CASSLDGRTSGYNEQFF. Together with reference TRBV7-9 and TRBJ2-1, the CDR3 gives the full variable domain: DTGVSQNPRHKITKRGQNVTFRCDPISEHNRLYWYRQTLGQGPEFLTYFQNEAQLEKSRLLSDRFSAERPKGSFSTLEIQRTEQGDSAMYLCASSLDGRTSGYNEQFFGPGTRLTVL.

This clonotype was recorded a few times. This chain joins TRBV11-2 and TRBJ2-1, with 7 bases fitting TRBD2. The CDR3 sequence is 12 residues long. The germline gives CDR1 SGHAT, CDR2 FQNNGV. Losses at the gene ends were 5 bases for V and 10 bases for J; bases not matched to a gene: 5. CDR3 coding DNA: TGTGCCAGCAGCGATCCGGGACTAGAGCAGTTCTTC. This gives the protein CASSDPGLEQFF.

This clonotype was counted at least ten times. For the CDR3, the DNA is TGTGCCAGCAGCGACCGGGACACCAGCTACGAGCAGTACTTC. The encoded protein is CASSDRDTSYEQYF. The chain links TRBV13 to TRBJ2-7, with TRBD1 as a possible D gene (6 bases). CDR1 and CDR2 (germline): PRHDT, FYEKMQ (reference sequence). Trimming removed 5 bases from V and 3 bases from J, with 14 bases in between. The CDR3 loop spans 14 amino acids.

This clonotype was detected only a few times. The chain uses TRBV20-1 and TRBJ1-2; no clear D. The CDR3 length is 12 residues. The V end lost 6 bases, the J end lost 6 bases, and 14 bases lay between the germline ends. Germline CDR1 DFQATT, CDR2 SNEGSKA (reference sequence). The CDR3 reads CSAGPHRNGYTF. The CDR3 coding sequence is TGCAGTGCCGGGCCCCATAGGAATGGCTACACCTTC.

This clonotype has a handful of counts. This chain connects TRBV6-5 to TRBJ2-2, with D possibly matching TRBD1 (5 bases). CDR1 MNHEY and CDR2 SVGAGI come from the germline V gene. The CDR3 runs to 15 residues. The V and J ends lost 4 bases and 0 bases respectively, with 9 bases between them. In nucleotides, the CDR3 is TGTGCCAGCAGTTTTCAGACAGCGAACACCGGGGAGCTGTTTTTT. Its translation: CASSFQTANTGELFF.